This T cell receptor (beta chain) emerged from a study of blood T cell repertoires in COVID-19. Study as a whole: In each case, the material was cDNA or gDNA derived from T cells, B-cell-depleted T cells, or PBMCs.

V lost 0 bases, J lost 7 bases, and 2 bases stayed unmatched. This CDR3 spans 15 amino acids. CDR1 and CDR2 from the germline V gene are MNHNY and SVGAGI (reference sequence). Those enrolled in Seattle joined during active infection and were followed longitudinally afterward. In the original analysis: It was from reference gene primer amplification that nucleated cell counts were estimated. The protocol was immunoSEQ multiplex PCR, while the TCRdb copy is restricted to in-frame clones and leaves out a portion. For V, J and clone size, that table is used; D and trimming come from the DNA. The repertoire consists of approximately 300,000 clones, with 75% to 95% occurring once and the leading ten covering roughly 6.8%.

The TCR originated in a woman aged 25 to 45 with COVID-19, enrolled during active disease. The specimen sequenced was peripheral blood. The V and J genes are TRBV6-6 and TRBJ2-1; 11 bases match TRBD1. The DNA for the CDR3 is TGTGCCAGCAGTTACTCGGACAGGGGGCAGAATGAGCAGTTCTTC. Protein product: CASSYSDRGQNEQFF.